This T cell receptor beta chain was retrieved from a study of T cell repertoires in cytomegalovirus infection. Whole-study context: Public TCR beta signatures provided an indication of both CMV infection and a matching HLA type. Study-level points and caveats: What dominated the ex vivo response were HLA-C-restricted CMV-specific TCR beta clonotypes. CMV carriers having the relevant HLA were flagged by cumulative public TCR beta family frequency.

TCRdb fed the reads into MiXCR, producing one record per CDR3 protein. The data hold under 600,000 distinct CDR3 sequences, with about 15% observed a single time. This CDR3 spans 14 amino acids. CDR1 SNHLY and CDR2 FYNNEI come from the germline V gene. Trimming took 9 bases from V and 6 from J; bases not matched to a gene: 7. On this clonotype: Its antigen remains unknown.

The J gene is TRBJ1-6, the V gene TRBV2, with TRBD1 matching over 8 bases. This receptor was taken from a human donor in good health (CMV status not recorded). Some clones in this sample may be carry-over from other donors' samples. The material sequenced was CD8+ T cells from PBMCs. The CDR3 reads CARTLQGGNSPLHF. The DNA of the CDR3 is TGTGCCAGAACCTTACAGGGGGGTAATTCACCCCTCCACTTT.